This T cell receptor beta chain was captured by sequencing in a study of cytomegalovirus exposure and HLA in healthy donors. Study as a whole: T cells numbering around 190 million yielded some 100 million unique TCR beta sequences in an earlier analysis.

The junction had 7 bases not matched to a gene; V was cut back by 1 base and J by 8 bases. This CDR3 contains 14 residues. Germline V gives CDR1 SGHVS, CDR2 FQNEAQ. Use of 60 Vbeta and 13 Jbeta primers characterized the PCR. Sequencing used immunoSEQ multiplex PCR; TCRdb keeps in-frame clones, though not all of them. The sample records around 180,000 clones, 80% to 90% being singletons. The genes are TRBV7-8 and TRBJ1-2; 7 bases map to TRBD1. This receptor was taken from a girl aged 10-17 years in good health and CMV-seropositive. The sample was PBMCs. The CDR3 spells CASSLEKGAGGYTF. CDR3 DNA sequence: TGTGCCAGCAGCTTAGAAAAGGGGGCAGGAGGCTACACCTTC. Filled out from reference TRBV7-8 and TRBJ1-2, the complete variable domain reads GAGVSQSPRYKVAKRGQDVALRCDPISGHVSLFWYQQALGQGPEFLTYFQNEAQLDKSGLPSDRFFAERPEGSVSTLKIQRTQQEDSAVYLCASSLEKGAGGYTFGSGTRLTVV.